This is a list of T cell receptor beta chains from one sample in a study of T cells in pancreatic ductal adenocarcinoma. Profiled with immunoSEQ multiplex PCR; TCRdb holds only in-frame clones, not every one. The sample includes around 15,000 clones, 91% of them seen just once. Input material: PBMCs. The receptors were gathered from a human donor with pancreatic ductal adenocarcinoma. Both conserved end residues are part of each CDR3. D genes are given only for firm matches. Rows give clone size only sometimes, using once, few, many, or a class for an expanded clone.

once NA TRBJ2-5 15 TRBV2 TGTGCCAGCAGTGAAGCGCCCGGGTACCAAGAGACCCAGTACTTC CASSEAPGYQETQYF
once TRBD1 TRBJ2-7 15 TRBV19 TGTGCCAGTAGTATCGGCAGGGGGCCTGACTACGAGCAGTACTTC CASSIGRGPDYEQYF
NA TRBD1 TRBJ1-4 14 TRBV6-5 TGTGCCAGCAGGGACAGGGCGACTAATGAAAAACTGTTTTTT CASRDRATNEKLFF
NA NA TRBJ1-1 12 TRBV2 TGTGCCAGCAGTGAAGCGGGCCCTGAAGCTTTCTTT CASSEAGPEAFF
NA NA TRBJ2-2 17 TRBV11-3 TGTGCCAGCAGCTTAGTTTTTCAGGGAGCGAACACCGGGGAGCTGTTTTTT CASSLVFQGANTGELFF
NA TRBD1 TRBJ1-5 14 TRBV2 TGTGCCAGCAGACCCGGGACAGCAAATCAGCCCCAGCATTTT CASRPGTANQPQHF
NA TRBD1 TRBJ1-6 15 TRBV7-9 TGTGCCAGCAGCGAGGGACAGGGTCGTAATTCACCCCTCCACTTT CASSEGQGRNSPLHF
NA TRBD1 TRBJ2-7 14 TRBV6-5 TGTGCCAGCAGGCGGGACAGGGGTTCCTACGAGCAGTACTTC CASRRDRGSYEQYF
NA NA TRBJ1-1 13 TRBV11-3 TGTGCCAGCAGCTTAGGTGAGGGCACTGAAGCTTTCTTT CASSLGEGTEAFF
NA TRBD2 TRBJ2-1 17 TRBV7-2 TGTGCCAGCAGCCGCCGGGCGACTAGCGGGAAATACAATGAGCAGTTCTTC CASSRRATSGKYNEQFF
NA NA TRBJ2-5 14 TRBV7-9 TGTGCCATCTCGCCGGGGGTGGGATTGGAGACCCAGTACTTC CAISPGVGLETQYF
NA TRBD1 TRBJ1-5 16 TRBV18 TGTGCCAGCTCACACACGACAGGGGGCAGGAATCAGCCCCAGCATTTT CASSHTTGGRNQPQHF
NA NA TRBJ1-4 16 TRBV5-1 TGCGCCAGCAGCTTGGCCGGGGCCCTCGGGGTTGAAAAACTGTTTTTT CASSLAGALGVEKLFF
NA NA TRBJ1-6 15 TRBV7-2 TGTGCCAGCAGCCCCCGGGGGGGCGTCACTTCACCCCTCCACTTT CASSPRGGVTSPLHF
NA TRBD1 TRBJ1-2 17 TRBV7-2 TGTGCCAGCAGCTTAGACCCGGAACCGGGACAGGGTTCCGGCTACACCTTC CASSLDPEPGQGSGYTF
once TRBD2 TRBJ2-1 15 TRBV19 TGTGCCAGTAGCGGACTAGCGGGAGTGCTCAATGAGCAGTTCTTC CASSGLAGVLNEQFF
NA NA TRBJ2-3 12 TRBV7-2 TGTGCCAGCAGCTTAGGCACAGATACGCAGTATTTT CASSLGTDTQYF
few NA TRBJ2-7 12 TRBV7-9 TGTGCCAGCAGCGAGAGCTCCTACGAGCAGTACTTC CASSESSYEQYF
NA NA TRBJ1-2 13 TRBV18 TGTGCCAGCTCACCATCAGGGCAGGGTGTGAACACCTTC CASSPSGQGVNTF
NA NA TRBJ2-5 15 TRBV5-1 TGCGCCAGCAGCGACTATGGGGAAAACCAAGAGACCCAGTACTTC CASSDYGENQETQYF
NA NA TRBJ1-3 14 TRBV7-2 TGTGCCAGCAGCTTAGCGCACTCTGGAAACACCATATATTTT CASSLAHSGNTIYF
NA TRBD2 TRBJ2-5 18 TRBV5-1 TGCGCCAGCAGCTTGGAACTAGCGGGGGGGCCGGGGCAAGAGACCCAGTACTTC CASSLELAGGPGQETQYF
NA NA TRBJ2-2 15 TRBV2 TGTGCCAGCAGTGAAGGAGCCCGAGACACCGGGGAGCTGTTTTTT CASSEGARDTGELFF
NA NA TRBJ1-4 15 TRBV19 TGTGCCAGTAGTACCCGGGGTCTTTTTAATGAAAAACTGTTTTTT CASSTRGLFNEKLFF
NA NA TRBJ1-1 12 TRBV5-6 TGTGCCAGCAGCTTGGTGTACACTGAAGCTTTCTTT CASSLVYTEAFF
NA NA TRBJ1-5 14 TRBV6-1 TGTGCCAGCAGTACGACCGGGGGGAATCAGCCCCAGCATTTT CASSTTGGNQPQHF
NA NA TRBJ2-6 20 TRBV4-1 TGCGCCAGCAGCCAAGATCAGGGCAGGGGGGCTTTAACTGGGGCCAACGTCCTGACTTTC CASSQDQGRGALTGANVLTF
NA NA TRBJ2-7 17 TRBV25-1 TGTGCCAGCAGTGGAACATACGGGGGGCGCGGAAGGTACGAGCAGTACTTC CASSGTYGGRGRYEQYF
NA TRBD2 TRBJ2-2 16 TRBV5-1 TGCGCCAGCAGCTTGGAGACTAGCGGGAGGGCCGGGGAGCTGTTTTTT CASSLETSGRAGELFF
NA TRBD1 TRBJ1-2 16 TRBV15 TGTGCCACCAGCTCTCCAGGGACAGGGATCAACTATGGCTACACCTTC CATSSPGTGINYGYTF
NA NA TRBJ2-2 15 TRBV19 TGTGCCAGTAGCCATCGAGGGGCGCGTACCGGGGAGCTGTTTTTT CASSHRGARTGELFF
NA TRBD2 TRBJ2-7 14 TRBV7-2 TGTGCCAGCAAGCGGGGGGGCAGCTCCTACGAGCAGTACTTC CASKRGGSSYEQYF
once NA TRBJ1-1 16 TRBV10-3 TGTGCCATCAGTGATGGGGGAGTCATAGGGAACACTGAAGCTTTCTTT CAISDGGVIGNTEAFF
NA TRBD1 TRBJ2-5 14 TRBV7-2 TGTGCCAGCAGCTCACCGGGACAGGGGCCCGCCGGGTACTTC CASSSPGQGPAGYF
NA NA TRBJ1-1 12 TRBV7-2 TGTGCCAGCAGCTTAGACGGCACTGAAGCTTTCTTT CASSLDGTEAFF
NA TRBD1 TRBJ1-2 20 TRBV28 TGTGCCAGTCGACGAAACGCAGGGGGCGCGTATGGGTCCCGTAGCTATGGCTACACCTTC CASRRNAGGAYGSRSYGYTF
NA NA TRBJ1-1 13 TRBV28 TGTGCCAGCAGACCGGACCCGAACACTGAAGCTTTCTTT CASRPDPNTEAFF
few TRBD2 TRBJ2-7 15 TRBV13 TGTGCCAGCAGCCCCTATACTAGCGGGGGTGAGGAGCAGTACTTC CASSPYTSGGEEQYF
NA NA TRBJ1-1 18 TRBV7-9 TGTGCCAGCAGCTTAGGGACCCTAAGACAGAGAAAGAACACTGAAGCTTTCTTT CASSLGTLRQRKNTEAFF
NA TRBD2 TRBJ2-1 19 TRBV4-1 TGCGCCAGCAGCCAAGATCAAGTTGGCAGCGGGAGGGAATACAATGAGCAGTTCTTC CASSQDQVGSGREYNEQFF
NA TRBD1 TRBJ1-1 17 TRBV9 TGTGCCAGCAGCGTAGAGGGGGACAGGGGGCGGAACACTGAAGCTTTCTTT CASSVEGDRGRNTEAFF
NA TRBD1 TRBJ2-7 15 TRBV29-1 TGCAGCGTTGAATACCGGGACAGGGGATACGACGAGCAGTACTTC CSVEYRDRGYDEQYF